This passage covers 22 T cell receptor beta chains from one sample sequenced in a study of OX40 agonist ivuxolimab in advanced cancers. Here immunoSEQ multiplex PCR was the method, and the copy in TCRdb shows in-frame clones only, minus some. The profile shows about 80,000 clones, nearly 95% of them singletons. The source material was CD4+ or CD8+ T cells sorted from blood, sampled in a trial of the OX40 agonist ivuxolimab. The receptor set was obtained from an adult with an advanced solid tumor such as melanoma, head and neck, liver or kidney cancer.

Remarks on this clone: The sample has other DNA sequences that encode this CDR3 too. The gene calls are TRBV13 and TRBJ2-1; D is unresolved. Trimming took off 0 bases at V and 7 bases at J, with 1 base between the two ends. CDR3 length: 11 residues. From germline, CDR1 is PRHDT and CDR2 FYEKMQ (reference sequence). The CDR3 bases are TGTGCCAGCAGCTTAGGGAATGAGCAGTTCTTC. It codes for CASSLGNEQFF.

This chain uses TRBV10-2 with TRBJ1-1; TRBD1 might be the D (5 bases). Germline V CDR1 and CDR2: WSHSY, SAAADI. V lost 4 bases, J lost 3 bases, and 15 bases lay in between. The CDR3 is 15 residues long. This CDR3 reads CASSGGILGYTEAFF. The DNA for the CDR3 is TGCGCCAGCAGTGGGGGGATTTTAGGATACACTGAAGCTTTCTTT.

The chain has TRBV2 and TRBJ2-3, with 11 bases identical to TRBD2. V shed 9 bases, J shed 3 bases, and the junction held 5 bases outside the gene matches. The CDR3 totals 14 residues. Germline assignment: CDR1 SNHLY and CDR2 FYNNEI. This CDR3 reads CASQRLAGTDTQYF. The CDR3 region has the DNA TGTGCCAGTCAGCGACTAGCGGGGACAGATACGCAGTATTTT.

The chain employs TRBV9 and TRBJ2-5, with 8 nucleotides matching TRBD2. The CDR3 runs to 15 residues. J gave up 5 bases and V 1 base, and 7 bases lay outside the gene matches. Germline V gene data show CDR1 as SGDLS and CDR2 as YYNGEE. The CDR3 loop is CASSVSGRVAETQYF. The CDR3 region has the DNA TGTGCCAGCAGCGTATCCGGGAGGGTGGCGGAGACCCAGTACTTC.

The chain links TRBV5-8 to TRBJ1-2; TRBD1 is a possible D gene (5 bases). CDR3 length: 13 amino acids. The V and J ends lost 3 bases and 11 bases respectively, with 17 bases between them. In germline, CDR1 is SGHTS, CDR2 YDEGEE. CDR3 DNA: TGTGCCAGCAGCTCTCCTCCGGGGGAGGTTTACACCTTC. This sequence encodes CASSSPPGEVYTF.

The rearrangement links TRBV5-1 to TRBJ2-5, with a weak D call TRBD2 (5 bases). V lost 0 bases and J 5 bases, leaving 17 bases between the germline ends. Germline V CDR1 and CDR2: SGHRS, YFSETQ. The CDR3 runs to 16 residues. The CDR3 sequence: CASSLGSSLKGETQYF. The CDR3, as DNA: TGCGCCAGCAGCTTGGGATCTAGCCTGAAAGGGGAGACCCAGTACTTC.

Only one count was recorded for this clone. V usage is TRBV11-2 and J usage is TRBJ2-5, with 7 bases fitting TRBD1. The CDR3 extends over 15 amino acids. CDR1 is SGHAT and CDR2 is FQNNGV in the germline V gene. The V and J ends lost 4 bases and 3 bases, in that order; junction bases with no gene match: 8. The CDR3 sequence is CASSSWDSGKETQYF. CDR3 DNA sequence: TGTGCCAGCAGCTCGTGGGACAGTGGAAAAGAGACCCAGTACTTC.

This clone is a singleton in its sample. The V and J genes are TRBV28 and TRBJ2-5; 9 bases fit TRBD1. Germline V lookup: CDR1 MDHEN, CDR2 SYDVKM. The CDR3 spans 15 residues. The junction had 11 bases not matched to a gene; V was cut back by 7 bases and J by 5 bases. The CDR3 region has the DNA TGTGCCAGCACCCCCCCGGGACAGGGTGCGGAGACCCAGTACTTC. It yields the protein CASTPPGQGAETQYF.

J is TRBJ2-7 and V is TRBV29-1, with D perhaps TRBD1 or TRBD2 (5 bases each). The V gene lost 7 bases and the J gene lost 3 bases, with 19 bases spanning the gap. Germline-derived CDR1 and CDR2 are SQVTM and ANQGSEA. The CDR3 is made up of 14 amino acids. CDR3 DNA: TGCAGCGCCTCTCCCGGGACGGGAAACTACGAGCAGTACTTC. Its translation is CSASPGTGNYEQYF.

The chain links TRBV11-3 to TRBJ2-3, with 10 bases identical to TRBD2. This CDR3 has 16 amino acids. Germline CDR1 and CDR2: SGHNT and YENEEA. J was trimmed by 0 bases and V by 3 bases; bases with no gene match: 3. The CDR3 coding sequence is TGTGCCAGCAGCTTTACGACTAGCGGGAGCACAGATACGCAGTATTTT. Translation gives CASSFTTSGSTDTQYF.

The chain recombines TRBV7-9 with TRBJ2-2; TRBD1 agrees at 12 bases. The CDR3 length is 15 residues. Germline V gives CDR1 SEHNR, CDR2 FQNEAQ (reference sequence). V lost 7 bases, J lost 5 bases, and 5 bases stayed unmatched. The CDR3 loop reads CASKPGQGATGELFF. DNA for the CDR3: TGTGCCAGCAAGCCGGGACAGGGGGCGACCGGGGAGCTGTTTTTT.

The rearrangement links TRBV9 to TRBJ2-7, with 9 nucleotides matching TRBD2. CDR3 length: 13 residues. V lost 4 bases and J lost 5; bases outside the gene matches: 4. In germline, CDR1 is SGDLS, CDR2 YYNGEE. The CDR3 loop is CASSPGTSNEQYF. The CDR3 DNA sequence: TGTGCCAGCAGCCCCGGGACTAGCAACGAGCAGTACTTC.

CDR3 nucleotide sequence: TGTGCCAGCAGGGTGGGACAGAACAATGAGCAGTTCTTC. This encodes CASRVGQNNEQFF. The chain couples TRBV27 to TRBJ2-1; 7 bases line up with TRBD1. CDR1 and CDR2 (germline): MNHEY, SMNVEV (reference sequence). This CDR3 contains 13 residues. V shed 6 bases, J shed 5 bases, and the junction held 4 bases outside the gene matches.

This CDR3 is CARSLRGTNTEAFF. The CDR3 DNA reads as TGTGCCAGAAGCCTCCGAGGTACGAACACTGAAGCTTTCTTT. J is TRBJ1-1 and V is TRBV7-5. TRBV7-5 is shown as a pseudogene. This CDR3 comprises 14 residues.

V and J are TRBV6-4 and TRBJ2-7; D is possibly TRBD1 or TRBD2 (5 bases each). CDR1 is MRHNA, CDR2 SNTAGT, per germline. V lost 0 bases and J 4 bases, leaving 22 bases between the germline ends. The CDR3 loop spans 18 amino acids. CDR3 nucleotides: TGTGCCAGCAGTGACTCCGACCTCTGGGGGTTGGGATTATACGAGCAGTACTTC. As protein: CASSDSDLWGLGLYEQYF.

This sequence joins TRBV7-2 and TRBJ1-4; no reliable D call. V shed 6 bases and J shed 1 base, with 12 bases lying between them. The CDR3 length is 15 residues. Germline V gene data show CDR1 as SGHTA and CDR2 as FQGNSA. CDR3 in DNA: TGTGCCAGCAGTCGATCCTGGGTAACTAATGAAAAACTGTTTTTT. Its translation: CASSRSWVTNEKLFF.

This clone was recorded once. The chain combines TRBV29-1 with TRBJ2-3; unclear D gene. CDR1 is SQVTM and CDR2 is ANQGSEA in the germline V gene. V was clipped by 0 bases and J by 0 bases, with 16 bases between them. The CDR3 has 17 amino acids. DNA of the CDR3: TGCAGCGTTGAAGATCTCGGTCCAAATACTAGCACAGATACGCAGTATTTT. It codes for CSVEDLGPNTSTDTQYF.

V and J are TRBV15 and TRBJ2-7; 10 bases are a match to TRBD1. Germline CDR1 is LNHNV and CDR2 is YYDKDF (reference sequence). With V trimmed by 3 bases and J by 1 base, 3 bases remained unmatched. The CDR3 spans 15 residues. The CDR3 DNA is TGTGCCACCAGCAGCCCGGGACAGGGGTCCTACGAGCAGTACTTC. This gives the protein CATSSPGQGSYEQYF. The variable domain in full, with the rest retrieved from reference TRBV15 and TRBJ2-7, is DAMVIQNPRYQVTQFGKPVTLSCSQTLNHNVMYWYQQKSSQAPKLLFHYYDKDFNNEADTPDNFQSRRPNTSFCFLDIRSPGLGDTAMYLCATSSPGQGSYEQYFGPGTRLTVT.

CDR3 loop: CASSPERGGRSNEQFF. The CDR3 DNA follows: TGTGCCAGTAGTCCAGAGAGGGGAGGGCGGAGCAATGAGCAGTTCTTC. The V and J genes are TRBV19 and TRBJ2-1; the match to TRBD2 covers 7 bases. The ends lost 5 bases at V and 6 bases at J; junction bases unmatched: 13. CDR3 length equals 16 residues. The V gene's germline CDR1 is LNHDA and CDR2 SQIVND (reference sequence).

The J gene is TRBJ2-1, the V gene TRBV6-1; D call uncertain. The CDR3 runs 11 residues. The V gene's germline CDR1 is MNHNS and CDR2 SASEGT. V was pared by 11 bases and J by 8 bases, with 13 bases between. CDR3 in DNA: TGTGCCGCCAGCCGGTACGATGAGCAGTTCTTC. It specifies CAASRYDEQFF.

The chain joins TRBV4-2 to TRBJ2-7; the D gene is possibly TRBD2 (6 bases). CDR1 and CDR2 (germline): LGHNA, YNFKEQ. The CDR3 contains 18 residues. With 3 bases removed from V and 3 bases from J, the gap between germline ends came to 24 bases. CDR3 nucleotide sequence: TGTGCCAGCAGCCACAGCGGTAGGGGTCGTCGGGAGCACTACGAGCAGTACTTC. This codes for CASSHSGRGRREHYEQYF.

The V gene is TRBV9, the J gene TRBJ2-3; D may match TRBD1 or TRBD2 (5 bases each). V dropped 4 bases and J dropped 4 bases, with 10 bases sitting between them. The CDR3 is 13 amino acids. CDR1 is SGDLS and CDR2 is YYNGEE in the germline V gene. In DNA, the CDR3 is TGTGCCAGCAGCACGGGGACCCCAGATACGCAGTATTTT. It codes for CASSTGTPDTQYF.